This passage covers 2 T cell receptor beta chains from one sample sequenced in a study of shared clonotypes between healthy human individuals (TCRdb year 2020). Libraries were prepared through the immunoSEQ multiplex PCR assay. This is the immuneACCESS table as TCRdb keeps it, with only in-frame sequences that have V and J called. A part of the clones is gone; compared with another copy, unresolved V genes explain less than half, and the rest is unexplained. The sample contains fewer than 600,000 clones, roughly four fifths of them found a single time. 12% of the sample goes to the ten largest clones. The sequenced sample consisted of PBMCs. The origin of the receptors is a woman in her thirties or forties in good health. Some clones in this sample may be carry-over from other donors' samples.

The genes are TRBV2 and TRBJ2-1; 9 nucleotides match TRBD1. Germline V gene lookup returns CDR1 SNHLY and CDR2 FYNNEI. The V segment lost 5 bases and the J segment 2 bases; nucleotides outside the gene matches: 7. The length of the CDR3 is 16 residues. This CDR3 reads CASSSYGTGTYNEQFF. In nucleotides, the CDR3 is TGTGCCAGCAGTTCCTACGGGACAGGGACCTACAATGAGCAGTTCTTC.

The gene calls are TRBV28 and TRBJ2-7; 8 bases align to TRBD1. The germline CDR1 and CDR2 sequences are MDHEN and SYDVKM. The CDR3 totals 15 residues. With 5 bases clipped from V and 2 bases from J, the junction kept 8 bases outside the gene matches. CDR3 region: CASSPRGPLPYEQYF. CDR3 nucleotides: TGTGCCAGCAGTCCCAGGGGGCCACTACCCTACGAGCAGTACTTC.